Following are 26 T cell receptor beta chains from one sample sequenced in a study of T cell responses to AZD1222 COVID-19 vaccine. Clones were sequenced by immunoSEQ multiplex PCR, and TCRdb holds only the in-frame ones, with some missing. Of some 150,000 clones in the sample, under 95% are singletons; the top ten hold around 5.2%. Sequencing was performed on peripheral blood, taken on day 0 of AZD1222 vaccination. The receptors derive from an adult in good health.

The chain is built from TRBV5-1 and TRBJ2-5; weak D call: TRBD1 (5 bases). CDR3 size: 19 residues. Per the germline V gene, CDR1 is SGHRS and CDR2 is YFSETQ. V was shortened by 1 base and J by 4 bases, with 26 bases between the two germline ends. CDR3 nucleotide sequence: TGCGCCAGCAGCTTGAAGGACACCTTGGCACCTTACGGTAGAGAGACCCAGTACTTC. This codes for CASSLKDTLAPYGRETQYF.

The chain employs TRBV7-8 and TRBJ1-5; D not resolved. The germline V gene has CDR1 SGHVS and CDR2 FQNEAQ. The CDR3 spans 16 residues. The germline V and J ends were trimmed by 4 bases and 0 bases, with 13 bases remaining between them. The CDR3: CASSSYRVSSNQPQHF. The CDR3 DNA follows: TGTGCCAGCAGCTCTTACCGGGTCAGTAGCAATCAGCCCCAGCATTTT.

The chain uses TRBV5-4 and TRBJ2-7; TRBD1 aligns across 8 bases. V lost 4 bases to trimming and J lost 2 bases; unmatched junction nucleotides: 5. Germline V CDR1 and CDR2: SGHNT, YYREEE (reference sequence). The CDR3 runs to 14 residues. The CDR3 DNA sequence: TGTGCCAGCAGCAGTGGACAGGGTCCCTACGAGCAGTACTTC. Its translation: CASSSGQGPYEQYF.

This chain uses TRBV11-1 with TRBJ2-7; D unresolved. With 1 base removed from V and 5 bases from J, the gap between germline ends came to 9 bases. Germline CDR1 and CDR2: SGHAT and FQDESV (reference sequence). CDR3 length: 13 residues. CDR3 nucleotide sequence: TGTGCCAGCAGCTTAGAAGCGTTTCACGAGCAGTACTTC. It specifies CASSLEAFHEQYF.

The chain couples TRBV5-1 to TRBJ1-3; D possibly corresponds to TRBD1 (6 bases). V lost 4 bases to trimming and J lost 0 bases, with 14 bases between them. Germline V gene data show CDR1 as SGHRS and CDR2 as YFSETQ. The CDR3 length is 16 residues. The CDR3 nucleotides are TGCGCCAGCAGCCGAACAGGGCTTGACTCTGGAAACACCATATATTTT. This encodes CASSRTGLDSGNTIYF.

The chain links TRBV19 to TRBJ2-7, with TRBD1 matching over 10 bases. Trimming cost V 2 bases and J 0 bases; bases outside gene matches: 7. Germline V gene sequence: CDR1 LNHDA, CDR2 SQIVND (reference sequence). The CDR3 has 17 amino acids. The CDR3: CASSIPLRTGGSYEQYF. The CDR3 coding sequence is TGTGCCAGTAGTATACCCCTCCGGACAGGGGGCTCCTACGAGCAGTACTTC.

CDR3 nucleotides: TGTGCCAGCAGTTTAATGTCCGATCAGCCCCAGCATTTT. It specifies CASSLMSDQPQHF. The rearrangement links TRBV12-3 or TRBV12-4 to TRBJ1-5; D gene unclear. Deletions cut 2 bases from V and 5 bases from J, with 7 bases between. The CDR3 extends over 13 amino acids.

V usage is TRBV9 and J usage is TRBJ1-1, with TRBD1 matching 8 bases. The CDR3 contains 15 residues. V shed 4 bases and J 6 bases; nucleotides not matched to a gene: 11. Germline CDR1 SGDLS, CDR2 YYNGEE. The CDR3 here is CASSTGQGRIPEAFF. For the CDR3, the DNA is TGTGCCAGCAGCACCGGACAGGGCAGGATCCCTGAAGCTTTCTTT.

The J gene is TRBJ1-6, the V gene TRBV7-9; the D is unclear. The V gene's germline CDR1 is SEHNR and CDR2 FQNEAQ (reference sequence). The V gene lost 3 bases and the J gene lost 0 bases, with 9 bases spanning the gap. The CDR3 runs to 16 residues. The CDR3 bases are TGTGCCAGCAGCTTGCTGCCGAGCTCCTATAATTCACCCCTCCACTTT. It translates to CASSLLPSSYNSPLHF.

This chain joins TRBV7-3 and TRBJ2-1, with D maybe TRBD2 (6 bases). This CDR3 is 12 amino acids long. Germline values: CDR1 SGHTA, CDR2 FQGTGA. Trimming removed 1 base at V and 10 bases at J, with 8 bases between. CDR3 loop: CASSLNGGEQFF. DNA of the CDR3: TGTGCCAGCAGCTTAAACGGGGGAGAGCAGTTCTTC. Full variable domain (missing parts from reference TRBV7-3 and TRBJ2-1): GAGVSQTPSNKVTEKGKYVELRCDPISGHTALYWYRQSLGQGPEFLIYFQGTGAADDSGLPNDRFFAVRPEGSVSTLKIQRTERGDSAVYLCASSLNGGEQFFGPGTRLTVL.

V gene TRBV12-5 combines with J gene TRBJ2-1; D remains unclear. Trimming shortened V by 5 bases and J by 0 bases, and 8 bases separated the two germline ends. The CDR3 length is 14 residues. Germline V lookup: CDR1 LGHNT, CDR2 FRNRAP. The CDR3 region is CASGGGSSYNEQFF. The CDR3 bases are TGTGCTAGTGGTGGTGGAAGCTCCTACAATGAGCAGTTCTTC. Full variable domain (outside the CDR3, taken from reference TRBV12-5 and TRBJ2-1): DARVTQTPRHKVTEMGQEVTMRCQPILGHNTVFWYRQTMMQGLELLAYFRNRAPLDDSGMPKDRFSAEMPDATLATLKIQPSEPRDSAVYFCASGGGSSYNEQFFGPGTRLTVL.

The chain is built from TRBV2 and TRBJ1-1; D is unresolved. This CDR3 region has 13 residues. The V end lost 10 bases, the J end lost 1 base, and 13 bases lay between the germline ends. Germline values: CDR1 SNHLY, CDR2 FYNNEI. CDR3 residues: CATRDLANTEAFF. The DNA of the CDR3 is TGTGCCACCCGCGACTTGGCGAACACTGAAGCTTTCTTT.

This chain links TRBV6-2 or TRBV6-3 with TRBJ1-4; the match to TRBD1 covers 7 bases. This CDR3 comprises 15 residues. V dropped 6 bases and J dropped 0; count of bases not matched to a gene: 4. Looked up from germline, CDR1 is MNHEY and CDR2 is SVGEGT. The CDR3 region has the DNA TGTGCCAGCAGCACGGGGACAGCAACTAATGAAAAACTGTTTTTT. The encoded protein is CASSTGTATNEKLFF.

This chain joins TRBV4-3 and TRBJ1-1; D unresolved. V lost 5 bases and J lost 5, with 12 bases in between. Germline CDR1 LGHNA, CDR2 YSLEER. The CDR3 totals 13 residues. CDR3 region: CASSNFMTTEAFF. The CDR3 DNA sequence: TGCGCCAGCAGCAACTTCATGACAACTGAAGCTTTCTTT.

The chain's CDR3 is CASSRVAGGPYNEQFF. DNA for the CDR3: TGTGCCAGCAGCCGAGTAGCGGGAGGGCCCTACAATGAGCAGTTCTTC. This chain connects TRBV3-1 (or the pseudogene TRBV3-2) to TRBJ2-1, with TRBD2 identical over 11 bases. CDR1 and CDR2 (germline): LGHDT, YNNKEL (reference sequence). J gave up 2 bases and V 4 bases, and 4 bases lay outside the gene matches. The CDR3 length is 16 residues.

The chain recombines TRBV18 with TRBJ1-5; no reliable D call. CDR1 KGHSH and CDR2 LQKENI come from the germline V gene. Trimming removed 2 bases at V and 5 bases at J, with 10 bases between. The CDR3 has 14 amino acids. Here the CDR3 reads CASSPGGRDQPQHF. The CDR3 region has the DNA TGTGCCAGCTCACCAGGCGGGAGGGATCAGCCCCAGCATTTT. Combining the CDR3 with reference TRBV18 and TRBJ1-5 gives the whole variable domain NAGVMQNPRHLVRRRGQEARLRCSPMKGHSHVYWYRQLPEEGLKFMVYLQKENIIDESGMPKERFSAEFPKEGPSILRIQQVVRGDSAAYFCASSPGGRDQPQHFGDGTRLSIL.

The chain couples TRBV5-4 to TRBJ1-6, with D possibly TRBD1 on 5 matching bases. Germline V CDR1 and CDR2: SGHNT, YYREEE (reference sequence). V gave up 2 bases and J gave up 7 bases, with 13 bases separating them. This CDR3 has 15 residues. The CDR3 nucleotides are TGTGCCAGCAGCTTCCTCGCGACAGTCAATTCACCCCTCCACTTT. Encoded protein: CASSFLATVNSPLHF.

V gene TRBV6-2 or TRBV6-3 combines with J gene TRBJ1-6; D unresolved. The CDR3 has 12 residues. V lost 3 bases, J lost 7 bases, and 4 bases lay in between. The V gene's germline CDR1 is MNHEY and CDR2 SVGEGT. The CDR3 bases are TGTGCCAGCAGTTATTACAATTCACCCCTCCACTTT. It translates to CASSYYNSPLHF.

The chain is built from TRBV9 and TRBJ2-3; 10 nucleotides match TRBD2. The germline gives CDR1 SGDLS, CDR2 YYNGEE. This CDR3 has 16 amino acids. V trimming: 0 bases; J trimming: 4 bases; junction bases outside the gene matches: 5. CDR3 in amino acids: CASSVAAGGNADTQYF. In DNA, the CDR3 is TGTGCCAGCAGCGTAGCAGCGGGGGGGAACGCAGATACGCAGTATTTT.

The chain combines TRBV28 with TRBJ1-3; the match to TRBD1 covers 12 bases. Germline values: CDR1 MDHEN, CDR2 SYDVKM. V gave up 5 bases and J gave up 7 bases; unmatched junction bases: 6. This CDR3 is 15 amino acids long. This chain's CDR3 is CASSLPGQGANTIYF. CDR3 DNA sequence: TGTGCCAGCAGTCTCCCGGGACAGGGGGCCAACACCATATATTTT. Complete variable domain (other parts from reference TRBV28 and TRBJ1-3): DVKVTQSSRYLVKRTGEKVFLECVQDMDHENMFWYRQDPGLGLRLIYFSYDVKMKEKGDIPEGYSVSREKKERFSLILESASTNQTSMYLCASSLPGQGANTIYFGEGSWLTVV.

The J gene is TRBJ2-1, the V gene TRBV7-3; maybe TRBD1 (6 bases). Germline V gives CDR1 SGHTA, CDR2 FQGTGA. The CDR3 loop spans 15 amino acids. V was trimmed by 5 bases and J by 3 bases, leaving 14 bases between them. Here the CDR3 reads CASSTTGSYYNEQFF. The CDR3 coding sequence is TGTGCCAGCAGCACGACAGGCTCCTACTACAATGAGCAGTTCTTC.

This chain uses TRBV3-1 (or the pseudogene TRBV3-2) with TRBJ1-1, with a weak D call TRBD1 (5 bases). Deletions cut 0 bases from V and 11 bases from J, with 13 bases between. The V gene's germline CDR1 is LGHDT and CDR2 YNNKEL (reference sequence). The CDR3 runs to 13 residues. The CDR3 nucleotides read TGTGCCAGCAGCCAAGATCCCACCGGGGGGGCTTTCTTT. Its protein is CASSQDPTGGAFF.

The chain couples TRBV19 to TRBJ1-2; 12 nucleotides line up with TRBD1. V shed 6 bases, J shed 8 bases, and the junction held 10 bases outside the gene matches. Germline V gene lookup returns CDR1 LNHDA and CDR2 SQIVND (reference sequence). This CDR3 is 15 amino acids long. The CDR3 spells CASRAPGTGGGGYTF. The CDR3 nucleotides read TGTGCCAGTAGGGCTCCCGGGACAGGGGGCGGCGGCTACACCTTC.

The rearrangement links TRBV20-1 to TRBJ2-5, with 7 bases that match TRBD2. Germline CDR1 is DFQATT and CDR2 is SNEGSKA (reference sequence). V shed 3 bases and J 5 bases; nucleotides not matched to a gene: 12. This CDR3 spans 15 amino acids. CDR3 residues: CSASGAGVPRETQYF. The CDR3 bases are TGCAGTGCTAGTGGTGCGGGAGTTCCTAGGGAGACCCAGTACTTC.

CDR3 sequence reads: CASSQETQTGQANYGYTF. In DNA, the CDR3 is TGTGCCAGCAGCCAAGAGACGCAGACAGGTCAGGCTAACTATGGCTACACCTTC. This sequence joins TRBV3-1 (or the pseudogene TRBV3-2) and TRBJ1-2, with a tentative D call TRBD1 (6 bases). The germline V gene encodes CDR1 LGHDT and CDR2 YNNKEL (reference sequence). The CDR3 runs 18 residues. Trimming pared 0 bases from V and 0 bases from J, leaving 17 bases between.

V is TRBV7-8 and J is TRBJ2-7; possibly TRBD2 for D (7 bases). Germline loops: CDR1 SGHVS, CDR2 FQNEAQ. V lost 6 bases and J lost 1, with 16 bases in between. The length of the CDR3 is 15 residues. In DNA form, the CDR3 reads TGTGCCAGCAGTCCAGCGGGACATGGATCCTACGAGCAGTACTTC. Residues: CASSPAGHGSYEQYF.